These T cell receptor beta chains were read from a single sample in a study of beta chain features in type 1 diabetes. The data were produced by immunoSEQ multiplex PCR, yet TCRdb's version contains in-frame clones alone and is incomplete. The table records about 180,000 clones, 10% to 15% of them present only once. Material: central memory CD4+ T cells from blood. Receptors were obtained from a woman younger than 35 in good health. Each CDR3 is given without its conserved first and last residue. Each record gives: clone size, J gene, V gene, CDR3 protein. Size tells how often a clone was seen (once, few, many) or the class of an expanded clone, and some rows leave it out.

- TRBJ2-5 TRBV5-4 ASSSGLAEETQY
- TRBJ2-5 TRBV4-2 ASSQGLGQGMVLGETQY
few TRBJ2-1 TRBV5-1 ASSPPAGGSDEQF
- TRBJ2-7 TRBV18 ASSLGTAYEQY
- TRBJ2-7 TRBV10-3 AISPTPLRERSYEQY
- TRBJ1-2 TRBV10-3 AISSGTDGYT
- TRBJ2-1 TRBV9 ASSVWASGNYEQF
few TRBJ1-5 TRBV7-3 ASSLAPGSDQPQH
- TRBJ2-7 TRBV11-1 ASSLFSGGPHEQY
few TRBJ2-7 TRBV7-2 ASSLASGRAAEQY
- TRBJ1-3 TRBV27 ASSGQGYSGNTIY
few TRBJ2-7 TRBV7-3 ASSTQNSHEQY
- TRBJ2-5 TRBV5-1 ASSLESPRETQY
- TRBJ2-3 TRBV9 ASSVEARVGDTQY
- TRBJ2-5 TRBV7-2 ASSRQTGMGETQY
- TRBJ2-2 TRBV14 ASSQDQQGRGTGELF
few TRBJ2-7 TRBV6-6 ASSYSVRREGEQY
- TRBJ2-7 TRBV30 AWTSGYEQY
- TRBJ2-1 TRBV13 ASSFRTPSRRNEQF
- TRBJ2-2 TRBV19 ASRYRGANTGELF
- TRBJ1-5 TRBV7-9 ASSGGGSQPQH
few TRBJ2-6 TRBV28 ASSGGGDEANVLT
- TRBJ1-1 TRBV6-5 ASRSPDTREAF
- TRBJ2-5 TRBV30 AWSQNAQETQY
few TRBJ2-1 TRBV9 ASRGGGLAINEQF
- TRBJ1-2 TRBV28 ASNTGNYGYT
few TRBJ2-3 TRBV29-1 SVDQDRGSTDTQY
- TRBJ2-5 TRBV29-1 SVGRGGGETQY
- TRBJ1-1 TRBV7-9 ASSSNQNTEAF
- TRBJ1-2 TRBV19 ASSPGDYGYT
few TRBJ1-1 TRBV29-1 SVSGTGKTEAF
few TRBJ1-1 TRBV29-1 SVERRLGVEAF
- TRBJ1-2 TRBV18 ASSRESQDYGYT
few TRBJ1-1 TRBV5-1 ASSFIPTGGLNTEAF
- TRBJ2-1 TRBV7-9 ASSNRSGRRDEQF
few TRBJ2-1 TRBV9 ASSRASGSYNEQF
few TRBJ2-7 TRBV29-1 SVETARGHEQY
- TRBJ2-3 TRBV19 ASKRLAGGIDTQY
many TRBJ1-1 TRBV28 ASSETVKALEAF
many TRBJ2-1 TRBV27 ASSLIGTSGRRHEQF
many TRBJ2-2 TRBV28 ASRVSTGELF
- TRBJ2-5 TRBV29-1 SGEDRADQY
- TRBJ2-1 TRBV2 ASLAVHGGNEQF
few TRBJ2-7 TRBV2 ASRGGSSYEQY